One and the same sample provided the 18 T cell receptor beta chains below, sequenced in a study of blood T cell repertoires in COVID-19. Here immunoSEQ multiplex PCR was the method, and the copy in TCRdb shows in-frame clones only, minus some. Altogether tens of thousands of clones are present, roughly 83% being singletons, with the ten largest covering roughly 2.5%. The sequencing sample was made of peripheral blood. The source of these receptors is a man in his forties or fifties with acute or convalescent COVID-19.

This chain uses TRBV5-1 with TRBJ2-2; 10 bases match TRBD1. The V segment lost 4 bases and the J segment 7 bases; nucleotides outside the gene matches: 10. The CDR3 is made up of 16 amino acids. Germline loops: CDR1 SGHRS, CDR2 YFSETQ. The DNA for the CDR3 is TGCGCCAGCAGCACCGGGGACAGGGGATCAATCGGGGAGCTGTTTTTT. Translating it yields CASSTGDRGSIGELFF. Based on the CDR3 plus reference TRBV5-1 and TRBJ2-2, the full variable domain is KAGVTQTPRYLIKTRGQQVTLSCSPISGHRSVSWYQQTPGQGLQFLFEYFSETQRNKGNFPGRFSGRQFSNSRSEMNVSTLELGDSALYLCASSTGDRGSIGELFFGEGSRLTVL.

The sample holds a few counts of this clone. The rearrangement uses TRBV5-1 and TRBJ2-1; D gene unclear. Germline-derived CDR1 and CDR2 are SGHRS and YFSETQ. V was cut by 4 bases and J by 9 bases, with 11 bases left in between. The CDR3 covers 12 residues. The CDR3 loop is CASSLEFGEQFF. The CDR3 DNA reads as TGCGCCAGCAGCCTGGAGTTCGGTGAGCAGTTCTTC.

The chain employs TRBV4-1 and TRBJ2-1; TRBD1 might be the D (6 bases). Trimming left V 5 bases short and J 1 base short, with 12 bases between. The CDR3 contains 15 residues. Germline CDR1 MGHRA, CDR2 YSYEKL. CDR3 bases: TGCGCCAGCAGCGAAGCCGGACAGTCCTACAATGAGCAGTTCTTC. Amino acids: CASSEAGQSYNEQFF.

The chain links TRBV28 to TRBJ1-2, with D tentatively TRBD1 (5 bases). This CDR3 contains 12 residues. Trimming left V 3 bases short and J 8 bases short, with 10 bases between. Germline V gene data show CDR1 as MDHEN and CDR2 as SYDVKM. This chain's CDR3 is CASSFGGRGYTF. The DNA for the CDR3 is TGTGCCAGCAGTTTCGGGGGACGGGGCTACACCTTC.

The chain recombines TRBV28 with TRBJ2-2; 14 bases are shared with TRBD2. Germline loops: CDR1 MDHEN, CDR2 SYDVKM. The CDR3 has 15 amino acids. Germline trimming cut 5 bases from V and 6 bases from J; bases unmatched to any gene: 2. CDR3 amino acids: CASSAGLAGAGELFF. The CDR3 nucleotides are TGTGCCAGCAGTGCGGGACTAGCGGGAGCCGGGGAGCTGTTTTTT.

This rearrangement joins TRBV29-1 to TRBJ2-1, with D tentatively TRBD2 (6 bases). Germline V gene sequence: CDR1 SQVTM, CDR2 ANQGSEA. Trimming pared 3 bases from V and 6 bases from J, leaving 15 bases between. The CDR3 has 14 residues. In DNA, the CDR3 is TGCAGCGTTGATTACGGGAGATCAAGCAATGAGCAGTTCTTC. Translating it yields CSVDYGRSSNEQFF.

The V and J genes are TRBV7-3 and TRBJ2-7; 12 bases are shared with TRBD1. Germline V gene data show CDR1 as SGHTA and CDR2 as FQGTGA. The CDR3 runs 17 residues. J lost 3 bases, V lost 5 bases, and 11 bases had no gene match. CDR3 protein: CASSPNGGQGAFYEQYF. DNA of the CDR3: TGTGCCAGCAGCCCTAATGGGGGACAGGGGGCTTTCTACGAGCAGTACTTC.

The J gene is TRBJ2-7, the V gene TRBV6-2 or TRBV6-3, with D possibly TRBD1 on 5 matching bases. The CDR3 sequence is 12 residues long. The germline CDR1 and CDR2 sequences are MNHEY and SVGEGT. V was pared by 4 bases and J by 6 bases, with 10 bases between. CDR3 loop: CASSWGPAEQYF. For the CDR3, the DNA is TGTGCCAGCAGTTGGGGCCCAGCCGAGCAGTACTTC.

This chain connects TRBV19 to TRBJ2-2; D uncertain. The ends were cut back, 5 bases at V and 0 bases at J, with 13 bases in the middle. Germline V CDR1 and CDR2: LNHDA, SQIVND (reference sequence). The CDR3 length is 16 residues. CDR3 nucleotide sequence: TGTGCCAGTAGTCCGTCCAACCGGGCGAACACCGGGGAGCTGTTTTTT. Translating it yields CASSPSNRANTGELFF.

The chain couples TRBV7-8 to TRBJ2-1; 9 nucleotides line up with TRBD1. Per germline, CDR1 SGHVS and CDR2 FQNEAQ. V dropped 1 base and J dropped 10; count of bases not matched to a gene: 8. The CDR3 covers 15 residues. Written as DNA, the CDR3 is TGTGCCAGCAGCTTAGTAACAGGGGGCGCAGAGGAGCAGTTCTTC. Translating it yields CASSLVTGGAEEQFF. Full variable domain (rest looked up from reference TRBV7-8 and TRBJ2-1): GAGVSQSPRYKVAKRGQDVALRCDPISGHVSLFWYQQALGQGPEFLTYFQNEAQLDKSGLPSDRFFAERPEGSVSTLKIQRTQQEDSAVYLCASSLVTGGAEEQFFGPGTRLTVL.

This clone was observed a single time. The chain recombines TRBV7-6 with TRBJ2-5, with a possible D match to TRBD2 (6 bases). The germline V gene has CDR1 SGHVS and CDR2 FNYEAQ. V was cut by 3 bases and J by 5 bases, with 19 bases left in between. The CDR3 runs 16 residues. DNA of the CDR3: TGTGCCAGCAGCTTTATAAGAGGGGCAGGGAGGGAGACCCAGTACTTC. Translating it yields CASSFIRGAGRETQYF.

The CDR3 sequence is CASSFSGYGNTIYF. The CDR3, as DNA: TGTGCCAGCAGCTTTTCCGGGTACGGAAACACCATATATTTT. J is TRBJ1-3 and V is TRBV5-4; D not certain. CDR1 and CDR2 from the germline V gene are SGHNT and YYREEE (reference sequence). The CDR3 runs 14 residues. Trimming stripped 2 bases from V and 4 bases from J, with 10 bases between.

As concerns this clone: The junction departs from germline at one end; a sequencing error may be responsible. This chain joins TRBV7-7 and TRBJ2-3; 8 positions agree with TRBD1. Germline V gene sequence: CDR1 SSHAT, CDR2 FNYEAQ (reference sequence). The CDR3 runs 15 residues. Here the CDR3 reads CASSPTTGGTDTQYF. Here the CDR3 DNA reads TGTGCTAGCAGCCCTACGACAGGGGGCACAGATACGCAGTATTTT.

The V gene is TRBV3-1 (or the pseudogene TRBV3-2), the J gene TRBJ1-5; the D gene is possibly TRBD1 (6 bases). There are 15 residues in the CDR3. Trimming removed 1 base at V and 6 bases at J, with 13 bases between. CDR1 LGHDT and CDR2 YNNKEL come from the germline V gene (reference sequence). The CDR3 DNA reads TGTGCCAGCAGCCAAGGGACGGCAGGGGCTCAGCCCCAGCATTTT. It encodes CASSQGTAGAQPQHF.

Written as DNA, the CDR3 is TGTGCCAGCAGGCGAGATCCGCACCGGGACAGGTCCAATGAGCAGTTCTTC. It encodes CASRRDPHRDRSNEQFF. The genes are TRBV5-8 and TRBJ2-1, with 8 nucleotides matching TRBD1. The V segment lost 5 bases and the J segment 6 bases; nucleotides outside the gene matches: 16. The germline V gene encodes CDR1 SGHTS and CDR2 YDEGEE. This CDR3 has 17 residues.

A single count supports this clone. V and J are TRBV7-3 and TRBJ2-6; unclear D gene. The germline V gene encodes CDR1 SGHTA and CDR2 FQGTGA. V was cut by 5 bases and J by 0 bases, with 17 bases left in between. This CDR3 is built from 18 residues. In DNA, the CDR3 is TGTGCCAGCAGCCATATCGGCGGCCAGCTCTCTGGGGCCAACGTCCTGACTTTC. This translates into CASSHIGGQLSGANVLTF.

The rearrangement uses TRBV6-5 and TRBJ2-7; no definite D call. Trimming cost V 0 bases and J 4 bases, with 10 bases left between them. This CDR3 has 14 amino acids. The germline V gene encodes CDR1 MNHEY and CDR2 SVGAGI. The CDR3 loop reads CASSYSGSSYEQYF. The CDR3 DNA follows: TGTGCCAGCAGTTACTCTGGCTCGTCGTACGAGCAGTACTTC.

The V and J genes are TRBV3-1 (or the pseudogene TRBV3-2) and TRBJ1-4, with 8 bases that match TRBD1. The CDR3 extends over 15 amino acids. Per the germline V gene, CDR1 is LGHDT and CDR2 is YNNKEL (reference sequence). V was pared by 8 bases and J by 5 bases, with 10 bases of the junction left unmatched. The CDR3 DNA is TGTGCCAGCCGGACAGGGATTGAAGGGAATGAAAAACTGTTTTTT. This translates into CASRTGIEGNEKLFF.